This T cell receptor beta chain is from a study of blood T cell repertoires in COVID-19. About the research overall: Acute-phase and convalescent COVID-19 samples originated in the United States, Italy and Spain.

The authors' processing: Estimates of nucleated cell counts were drawn from the amplification of reference gene primers. Clones were sequenced by immunoSEQ multiplex PCR, and TCRdb holds only the in-frame ones, with some missing. V, J and clone size reflect that table, while D and trimming were determined from the DNA. The sample has 150,000 to 200,000 clones, more than 75% seen once. There are 9 residues in the CDR3. The germline CDR1 and CDR2 sequences are DFQATT and SNEGSKA (reference sequence). The chain uses TRBV20-1 and TRBJ2-3; tentative D call: TRBD1 (5 bases). Specimen: peripheral blood. The origin of this receptor is a man aged 35 to 55 with active or convalescent COVID-19. The CDR3 bases are TGCAGCTCAGGGGATACGCAGTATTTT. Encoded protein: CSSGDTQYF.